A few counts support the clone carrying this TCR beta chain. MiXCR was run by TCRdb on the RT-PCR reads, yielding one entry per CDR3 protein. The sample lists roughly 500,000 distinct CDR3 sequences; 15% to 20% were seen once. The data were taken from a study of response to subunit inactivated influenza vaccine. CDR3 length equals 15 residues. Germline lookup yields CDR1 LGHDT and CDR2 YNNKEL (reference sequence). The V gene end was trimmed by 5 bases and the J gene end by 5 bases; junction bases not matched to a gene: 7. The chain combines TRBV3-1 with TRBJ2-1, with 9 bases aligning to TRBD2. Material: CD4+ T cells sorted from PBMCs, obtained roughly 24 months after vaccination. The source of this sequence is a man aged 50 to 75 who received an inactivated influenza vaccine. Here the CDR3 reads CASSSISGGHNEQFF. CDR3 nucleotide sequence: TGTGCCAGCAGCTCTATTAGCGGGGGCCACAATGAGCAGTTCTTC.